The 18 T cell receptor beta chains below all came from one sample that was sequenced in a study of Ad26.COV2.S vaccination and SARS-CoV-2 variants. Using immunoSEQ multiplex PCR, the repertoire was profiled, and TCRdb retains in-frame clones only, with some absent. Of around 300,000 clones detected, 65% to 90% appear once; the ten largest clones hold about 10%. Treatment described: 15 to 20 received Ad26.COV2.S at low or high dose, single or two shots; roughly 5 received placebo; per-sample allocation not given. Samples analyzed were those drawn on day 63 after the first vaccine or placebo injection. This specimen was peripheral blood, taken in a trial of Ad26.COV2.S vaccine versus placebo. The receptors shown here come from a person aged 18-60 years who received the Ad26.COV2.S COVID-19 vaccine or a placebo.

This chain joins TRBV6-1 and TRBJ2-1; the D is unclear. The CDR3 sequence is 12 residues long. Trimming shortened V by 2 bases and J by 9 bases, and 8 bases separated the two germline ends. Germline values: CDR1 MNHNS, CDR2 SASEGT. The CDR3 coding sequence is TGTGCCAGCAGTGAAAGAGCAGCTGAGCAGTTCTTC. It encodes CASSERAAEQFF.

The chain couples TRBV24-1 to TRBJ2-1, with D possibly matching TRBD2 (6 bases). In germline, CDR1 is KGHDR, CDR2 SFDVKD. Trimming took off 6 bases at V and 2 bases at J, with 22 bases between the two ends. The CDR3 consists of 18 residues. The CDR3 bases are TGTGCCACCAGTCCCGTAACCACCGGGACTGGGACCTACAATGAGCAGTTCTTC. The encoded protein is CATSPVTTGTGTYNEQFF.

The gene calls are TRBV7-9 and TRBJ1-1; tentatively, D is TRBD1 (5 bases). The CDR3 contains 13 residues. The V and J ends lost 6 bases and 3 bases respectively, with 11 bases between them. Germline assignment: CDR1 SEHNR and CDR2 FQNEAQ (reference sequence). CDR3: CASRQVGDTEAFF. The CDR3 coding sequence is TGTGCCAGCAGGCAGGTGGGGGACACTGAAGCTTTCTTT.

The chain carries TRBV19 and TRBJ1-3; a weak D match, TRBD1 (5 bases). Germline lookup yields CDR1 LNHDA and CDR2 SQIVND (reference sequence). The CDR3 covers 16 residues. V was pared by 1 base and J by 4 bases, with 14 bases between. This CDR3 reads CASSIGDRQPGNTIYF. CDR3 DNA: TGTGCCAGTAGTATAGGTGATAGACAGCCCGGAAACACCATATATTTT.

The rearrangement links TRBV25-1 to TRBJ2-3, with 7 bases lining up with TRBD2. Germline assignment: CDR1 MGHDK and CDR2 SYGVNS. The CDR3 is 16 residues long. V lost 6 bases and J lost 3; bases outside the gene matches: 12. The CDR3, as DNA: TGTGCCAGCAGGGATATCAGCGGGGCGGCAACAGATACGCAGTATTTT. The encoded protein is CASRDISGAATDTQYF.

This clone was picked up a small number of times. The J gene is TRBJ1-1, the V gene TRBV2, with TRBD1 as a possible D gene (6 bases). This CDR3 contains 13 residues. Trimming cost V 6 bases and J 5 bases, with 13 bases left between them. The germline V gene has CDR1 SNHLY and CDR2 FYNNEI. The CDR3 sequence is CASRLGASTEAFF. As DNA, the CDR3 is TGTGCCAGCAGGTTGGGGGCTTCGACTGAAGCTTTCTTT.

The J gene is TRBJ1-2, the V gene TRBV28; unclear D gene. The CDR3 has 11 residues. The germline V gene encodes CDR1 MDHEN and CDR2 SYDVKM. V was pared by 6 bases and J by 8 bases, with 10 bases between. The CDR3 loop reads CASRAWEGYTF. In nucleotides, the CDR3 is TGTGCCAGCAGGGCGTGGGAAGGCTACACCTTC.

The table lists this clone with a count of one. This CDR3 is CASSAVLAARGDTQYF. In DNA, the CDR3 is TGTGCCAGCAGCGCGGTATTAGCCGCCCGGGGAGATACGCAGTATTTT. The V and J genes are TRBV11-2 and TRBJ2-3; tentative D call: TRBD2 (5 bases). CDR1 and CDR2 (germline): SGHAT, FQNNGV. Trimming removed 5 bases from V and 5 bases from J, with 20 bases in between. The CDR3 length is 16 residues.

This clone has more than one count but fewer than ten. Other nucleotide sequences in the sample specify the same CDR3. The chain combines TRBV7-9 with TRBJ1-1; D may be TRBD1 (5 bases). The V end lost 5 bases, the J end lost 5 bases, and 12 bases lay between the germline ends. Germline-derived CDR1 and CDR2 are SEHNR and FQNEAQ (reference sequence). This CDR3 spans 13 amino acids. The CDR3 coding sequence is TGTGCCAGCAGCCCAAGGCGGGGGACTGAAGCTTTCTTT. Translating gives CASSPRRGTEAFF.

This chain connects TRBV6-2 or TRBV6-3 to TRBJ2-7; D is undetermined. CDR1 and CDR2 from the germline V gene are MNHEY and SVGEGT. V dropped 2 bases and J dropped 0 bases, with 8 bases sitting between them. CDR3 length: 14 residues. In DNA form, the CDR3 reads TGTGCCAGCAGTTACCGTGACAACTCCTACGAGCAGTACTTC. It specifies CASSYRDNSYEQYF.

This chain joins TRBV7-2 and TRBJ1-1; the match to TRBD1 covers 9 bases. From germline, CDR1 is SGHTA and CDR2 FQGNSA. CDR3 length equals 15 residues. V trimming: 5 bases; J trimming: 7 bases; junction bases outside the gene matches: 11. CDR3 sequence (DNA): TGTGCCAGCAGCGCCCGGACAGGGGCCTACGGTGAAGCTTTCTTT. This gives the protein CASSARTGAYGEAFF.

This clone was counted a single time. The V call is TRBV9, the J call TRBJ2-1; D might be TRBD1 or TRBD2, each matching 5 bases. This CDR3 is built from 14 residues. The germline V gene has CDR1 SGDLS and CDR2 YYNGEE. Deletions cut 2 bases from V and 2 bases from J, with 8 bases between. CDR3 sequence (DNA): TGTGCCAGCAGCGTCGGGACCGCCTACAATGAGCAGTTCTTC. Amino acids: CASSVGTAYNEQFF.

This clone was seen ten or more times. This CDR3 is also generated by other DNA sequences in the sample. CDR3: CASSQGYSLTGELFF. In DNA form, the CDR3 reads TGTGCCAGCAGCCAAGGTTACTCCCTCACCGGGGAGCTGTTTTTT. The gene calls are TRBV4-2 and TRBJ2-2; D gene ambiguous. The CDR3 extends over 15 amino acids. Germline assignment: CDR1 LGHNA and CDR2 YNFKEQ. Trimming pared 1 base from V and 4 bases from J, leaving 10 bases between.

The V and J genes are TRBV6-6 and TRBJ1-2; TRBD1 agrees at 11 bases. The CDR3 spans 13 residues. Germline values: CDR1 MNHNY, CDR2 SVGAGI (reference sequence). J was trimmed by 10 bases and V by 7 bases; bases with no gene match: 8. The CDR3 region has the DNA TGTGCCAGCACCACCGGGACAGGGGGGGACTACACCTTC. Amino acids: CASTTGTGGDYTF.

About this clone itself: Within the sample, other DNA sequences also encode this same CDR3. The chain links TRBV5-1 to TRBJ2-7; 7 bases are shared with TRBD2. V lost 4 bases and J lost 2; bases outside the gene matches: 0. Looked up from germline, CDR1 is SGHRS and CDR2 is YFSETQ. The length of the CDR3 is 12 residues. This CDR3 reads CASSGGAYEQYF. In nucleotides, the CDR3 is TGCGCCAGCAGCGGGGGGGCCTACGAGCAGTACTTC.

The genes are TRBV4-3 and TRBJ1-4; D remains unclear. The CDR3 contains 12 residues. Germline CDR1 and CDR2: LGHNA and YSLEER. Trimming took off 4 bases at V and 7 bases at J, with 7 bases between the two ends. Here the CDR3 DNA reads TGCGCCAGCAGCCCCATGGGTGAAAAACTGTTTTTT. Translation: CASSPMGEKLFF.

The CDR3 loop reads CASSSFTGGKVNTIYF. CDR3 nucleotide sequence: TGTGCCAGCAGTTCCTTCACGGGGGGCAAAGTAAACACCATATATTTT. The gene calls are TRBV28 and TRBJ1-3; D possibly corresponds to TRBD1 (6 bases). The ends were cut back, 4 bases at V and 6 bases at J, with 19 bases in the middle. The CDR3 sequence is 16 residues long. Germline assignment: CDR1 MDHEN and CDR2 SYDVKM.

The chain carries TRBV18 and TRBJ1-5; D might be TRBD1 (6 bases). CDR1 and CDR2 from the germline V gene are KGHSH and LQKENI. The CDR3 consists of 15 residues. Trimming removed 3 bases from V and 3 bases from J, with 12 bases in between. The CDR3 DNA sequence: TGTGCCAGCTCACCTGGGGGCGGAACCAATCAGCCCCAGCATTTT. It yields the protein CASSPGGGTNQPQHF.